These 2 T cell receptor beta chains share one sample of origin, sequenced in a study of T cells in Graves' hyperthyroidism and ophthalmopathy. Amplification yielded TCR beta CDR3 regions, with RNA transcripts as the source. When the TCR CDR3 underwent first-round RT-PCR, the HTBI primer set was used. TCRdb called the multiplex PCR reads again in MiXCR, with one record for every CDR3 protein. The table records about 410,000 distinct CDR3 sequences, around 15% of them present only once. Sample: blood. Receptors were obtained from a man aged 18 to 29 with Graves' ophthalmopathy.

This clonotype was seen ten or more times. V is TRBV27 and J is TRBJ2-7; 7 nucleotides align to TRBD1. The CDR3 is made up of 14 amino acids. V dropped 3 bases and J dropped 2; count of bases not matched to a gene: 4. Per germline, CDR1 MNHEY and CDR2 SMNVEV (reference sequence). This chain's CDR3 is CASSFKTGAYEQYF. The CDR3 bases are TGTGCCAGCAGTTTTAAAACAGGGGCCTACGAGCAGTACTTC.

DNA for the CDR3: TGTGCCAGCACTAGCGGGAGTGGCCCGGTTGGCGATACGCAGTATTTT. Its translation: CASTSGSGPVGDTQYF. The V gene is TRBV27, the J gene TRBJ2-3, with 10 positions matching TRBD2. J gave up 6 bases and V 7 bases, and 13 bases lay outside the gene matches. Germline CDR1 is MNHEY and CDR2 is SMNVEV (reference sequence). This CDR3 is 16 amino acids long.